The 4 T cell receptor beta chains below come from one sample, sequenced in a study of PD-L1 blockade in urothelial cancer. The data were produced by immunoSEQ multiplex PCR, yet TCRdb's version contains in-frame clones alone and is incomplete. The sample includes about 30,000 clones, approximately 81% of them seen just once. The sample's time point: peripheral blood 6 weeks after treatment start. The starting material was PBMCs, obtained around atezolizumab (anti-PD-L1) treatment. The receptors come from a man in his 70s with urothelial cancer.

The chain carries TRBV7-2 and TRBJ2-3; D possibly corresponds to TRBD2 (5 bases). V lost 10 bases and J lost 0, with 8 bases in between. CDR3 length: 12 residues. Germline values: CDR1 SGHTA, CDR2 FQGNSA. This CDR3 reads CATTGSTDTQYF. The CDR3 bases are TGTGCCACTACGGGGAGCACAGATACGCAGTATTTT.

The rearrangement links TRBV7-2 to TRBJ1-5; a weak D match, TRBD1 (5 bases). Trimming removed 3 bases at V and 6 bases at J, with 9 bases between. This CDR3 comprises 13 residues. Germline CDR1 is SGHTA and CDR2 is FQGNSA. CDR3 sequence reads: CASSLRQGQPQHF. CDR3 nucleotide sequence: TGTGCCAGCAGCTTGCGGCAGGGTCAGCCCCAGCATTTT. Full variable domain (missing parts from reference TRBV7-2 and TRBJ1-5): GAGVSQSPSNKVTEKGKDVELRCDPISGHTALYWYRQSLGQGLEFLIYFQGNSAPDKSGLPSDRFSAERTGGSVSTLTIQRTQQEDSAVYLCASSLRQGQPQHFGDGTRLSIL.

The rearrangement links TRBV14 to TRBJ2-5; unclear D gene. The V and J ends lost 2 bases and 1 base respectively, with 8 bases between them. The CDR3 runs to 14 residues. Germline assignment: CDR1 SGHDN and CDR2 FVKESK. CDR3 nucleotides: TGTGCCAGCAGCCAAATCGGGTCCCAAGAGACCCAGTACTTC. It translates to CASSQIGSQETQYF.

This clone was picked up one time. The J gene is TRBJ1-1, the V gene TRBV18, with D perhaps TRBD1 (6 bases). Germline loops: CDR1 KGHSH, CDR2 LQKENI. Trimming took off 4 bases at V and 6 bases at J, with 15 bases between the two ends. The CDR3 spans 14 residues. CDR3 region: CASSRTAQDPEAFF. The DNA of the CDR3 is TGTGCCAGCTCACGGACAGCCCAGGACCCTGAAGCTTTCTTT.